Sequencing of this T cell receptor beta chain was carried out in a study of shared clonotypes between healthy human individuals. V shed 6 bases and J 4 bases; nucleotides not matched to a gene: 6. The germline V gene has CDR1 SNHLY and CDR2 FYNNEI. The CDR3 extends over 14 amino acids. This clone has only a few counts. Sorted-subset replicate PCR reactions were performed with roughly 200 ng DNA, corresponding to tens of thousands of T cell genomes. Generated by immunoSEQ multiplex PCR, the TCRdb table keeps only in-frame clones and is missing some. The repertoire includes about a million clones, approximately 70% of them detected once, and roughly 1.5% sits in the top ten.

This receptor was obtained from a man aged 18 to 30 in good health. The sample was memory CD4+ T cells sorted from blood. Subset meaning: CD45RA-negative fraction. The rearrangement links TRBV2 to TRBJ1-1; 9 bases match TRBD1. The CDR3 loop reads CASRGTGRSTEAFF. CDR3 coding DNA: TGTGCCAGCAGGGGGACAGGGAGGAGCACTGAAGCTTTCTTT.